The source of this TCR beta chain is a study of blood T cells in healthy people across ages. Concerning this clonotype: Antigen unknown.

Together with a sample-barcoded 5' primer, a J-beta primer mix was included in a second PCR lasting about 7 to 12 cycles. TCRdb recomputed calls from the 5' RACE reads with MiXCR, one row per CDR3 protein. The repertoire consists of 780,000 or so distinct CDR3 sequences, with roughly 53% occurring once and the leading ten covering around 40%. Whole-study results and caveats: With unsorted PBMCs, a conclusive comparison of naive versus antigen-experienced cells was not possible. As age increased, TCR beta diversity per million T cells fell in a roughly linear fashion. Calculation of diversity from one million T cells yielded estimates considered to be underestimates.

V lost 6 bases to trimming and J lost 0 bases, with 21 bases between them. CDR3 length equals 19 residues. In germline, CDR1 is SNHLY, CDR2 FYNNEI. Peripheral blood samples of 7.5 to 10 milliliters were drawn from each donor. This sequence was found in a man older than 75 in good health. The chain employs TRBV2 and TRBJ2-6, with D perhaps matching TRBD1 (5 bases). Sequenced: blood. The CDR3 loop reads CASSVIRQGRSSGANVLTF. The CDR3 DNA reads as TGTGCCAGCAGCGTGATCCGCCAGGGCCGGAGCTCTGGGGCCAACGTCCTGACTTTC.